Following are 14 T cell receptor beta chains from one sample sequenced in a study of human T cells and chemical hapten exposure. Described time point: patch test 3, about 24 weeks after DPC sensitization. The treatment was: therapeutic diphenylcyclopropenone sensitization with weekly scalp DPC. TCRdb analysed the RACE reads with MiXCR anew, one entry per CDR3 protein. The sample consists of under 200,000 distinct CDR3 sequences, about a quarter of them appearing once. The sample here was whole blood, taken in connection with sensitization to the hapten diphenylcyclopropenone (DPC). The source is a woman between 18 and 29 years old with alopecia areata. Some clones in this sample may be carry-over from other donors' samples.

This clonotype was recorded a few times. This sequence joins TRBV20-1 and TRBJ1-1; D not certain. This CDR3 has 11 amino acids. Germline CDR1 and CDR2: DFQATT and SNEGSKA (reference sequence). The germline V and J ends were trimmed by 1 base and 11 bases, with 11 bases remaining between them. CDR3 nucleotide sequence: TGCAGTGCTAGAGCGAGCTTCGGGGCTTTCTTT. It codes for CSARASFGAFF.

The CDR3 nucleotides are TGTGCCAGCAGTTACCACAGGGACAGGGAATACGAGCAGTACTTC. Translating it yields CASSYHRDREYEQYF. The V gene is TRBV6-6, the J gene TRBJ2-7; 9 bases are a match to TRBD1. V lost 2 bases to trimming and J lost 4 bases; unmatched junction nucleotides: 6. Germline V gene sequence: CDR1 MNHNY, CDR2 SVGAGI (reference sequence). This CDR3 has 15 residues.

This sequence joins TRBV4-2 and TRBJ2-3; TRBD1 aligns across 11 bases. The CDR3 covers 18 residues. From germline, CDR1 is LGHNA and CDR2 YNFKEQ. The junction had 7 bases not matched to a gene; V was cut back by 0 bases and J by 2 bases. In nucleotides, the CDR3 is TGTGCCAGCAGCCAAGATTGGGGACAGGGGGAGGTCACAGATACGCAGTATTTT. This codes for CASSQDWGQGEVTDTQYF.

This clonotype was observed a few times. This sequence joins TRBV6-4 and TRBJ1-4; D gene ambiguous. This CDR3 comprises 14 residues. V was clipped by 3 bases and J by 3 bases, with 8 bases between them. CDR1 is MRHNA and CDR2 is SNTAGT in the germline V gene. In DNA, the CDR3 is TGTGCCAGCAGTGAGGCAGCGTCTAATGAAAAACTGTTTTTT. The encoded protein is CASSEAASNEKLFF.

The V and J genes are TRBV20-1 and TRBJ1-3, with D possibly TRBD1 on 5 matching bases. In germline, CDR1 is DFQATT, CDR2 SNEGSKA (reference sequence). Deletions cut 5 bases from V and 4 bases from J, with 15 bases between. The CDR3 has 14 amino acids. The chain's CDR3 is CSAFGAAAGNTIYF. In DNA, the CDR3 is TGCAGTGCTTTCGGGGCAGCTGCCGGAAACACCATATATTTT.

The rearrangement uses TRBV12-3 or TRBV12-4 and TRBJ1-5; the D gene is possibly TRBD1 (6 bases). V shed 7 bases and J shed 5 bases, with 12 bases lying between them. The CDR3 is 13 amino acids. The CDR3 loop reads CASTRQVDQPQHF. The CDR3 DNA reads TGTGCCAGCACCAGACAGGTGGATCAGCCCCAGCATTTT.

This clonotype was observed at least ten times. The CDR3 DNA reads TGCAGCGTTGGGCAGGGGGCTGCCAACTATGGCTACACCTTC. Translation gives CSVGQGAANYGYTF. V and J are TRBV29-1 and TRBJ1-2; 8 bases map to TRBD1. The ends lost 4 bases at V and 2 bases at J; junction bases unmatched: 6. CDR3 length equals 14 residues. CDR1 is SQVTM, CDR2 ANQGSEA, per germline.

This clonotype was seen a handful of times. The chain recombines TRBV7-2 with TRBJ2-1, with 9 bases fitting TRBD1. This CDR3 spans 16 amino acids. V lost 5 bases, J lost 5 bases, and 10 bases stayed unmatched. Germline V gives CDR1 SGHTA, CDR2 FQGNSA. CDR3 protein: CASSQKPGQGNNEQFF. For the CDR3, the DNA is TGTGCCAGCAGCCAAAAACCGGGACAGGGTAACAATGAGCAGTTCTTC. The whole variable domain, remainder taken from reference TRBV7-2 and TRBJ2-1, is GAGVSQSPSNKVTEKGKDVELRCDPISGHTALYWYRQSLGQGLEFLIYFQGNSAPDKSGLPSDRFSAERTGGSVSTLTIQRTQQEDSAVYLCASSQKPGQGNNEQFFGPGTRLTVL.

The V call is TRBV7-3, the J call TRBJ1-3; tentative D call: TRBD1 (5 bases). The ends were cut back, 2 bases at V and 9 bases at J, with 11 bases in the middle. The CDR3 loop spans 13 amino acids. Germline V gene lookup returns CDR1 SGHTA and CDR2 FQGTGA. The CDR3 DNA follows: TGTGCCAGCAGCTTATATATGGGGGGCACCATATATTTT. Its translation: CASSLYMGGTIYF.

V usage is TRBV20-1 and J usage is TRBJ2-4; 8 bases are shared with TRBD2. Per germline, CDR1 DFQATT and CDR2 SNEGSKA (reference sequence). This CDR3 is 15 amino acids long. V lost 7 bases, J lost 0 bases, and 8 bases stayed unmatched. CDR3 DNA: TGCAGTGTTATTAGCGGGGAGGGAGCCAAAAACATTCAGTACTTC. This codes for CSVISGEGAKNIQYF.

The gene calls are TRBV7-2 and TRBJ1-4, with 7 bases identical to TRBD1. The germline gives CDR1 SGHTA, CDR2 FQGNSA. CDR3 length equals 15 residues. V lost 5 bases, J lost 5 bases, and 8 bases stayed unmatched. The CDR3 is CASSTGSRGNEKLFF. As DNA, the CDR3 is TGTGCCAGCAGCACGGGGTCCAGGGGGAATGAAAAACTGTTTTTT.

This chain uses TRBV12-3 or TRBV12-4 with TRBJ2-7, with unresolved D. Deletions cut 2 bases from V and 7 bases from J, with 9 bases between. This CDR3 has 12 residues. CDR3: CASSLKGMEQYF. The CDR3 DNA sequence: TGTGCCAGCAGTTTAAAGGGTATGGAGCAGTACTTC.

A few counts support this clonotype. The chain uses TRBV6-2 or TRBV6-3 and TRBJ1-2, with no clear D. Germline V CDR1 and CDR2: MNHEY, SVGEGT. CDR3 length: 13 amino acids. V lost 6 bases and J lost 3, with 11 bases in between. This CDR3 is CASSPGRDYGYTF. The CDR3 DNA follows: TGTGCCAGCAGCCCCGGGAGGGACTATGGCTACACCTTC.

The chain employs TRBV7-9 and TRBJ2-3, with D unclear. This CDR3 is 13 amino acids long. The V and J ends lost 1 base and 6 bases respectively, with 8 bases between them. The germline gives CDR1 SEHNR, CDR2 FQNEAQ (reference sequence). CDR3 sequence: CASSLDSSDTQYF. As DNA, the CDR3 is TGTGCCAGCAGCTTAGACTCCTCGGATACGCAGTATTTT.